The 27 T cell receptor beta chains below were found in one sample sequenced in a study of blood T cell repertoires in COVID-19. Here immunoSEQ multiplex PCR was the method, and the copy in TCRdb shows in-frame clones only, minus some. The data contain 270,000 or so clones, about 89% of them singletons. Source material: peripheral blood. The origin of the receptors is a man aged 35 to 55 with acute or convalescent COVID-19.

This clone was detected only once. In the same sample, other DNA sequences code for this CDR3. V is TRBV3-1 (or the pseudogene TRBV3-2) and J is TRBJ2-1; D is possibly TRBD1 (6 bases). The CDR3 is 12 amino acids. V was trimmed by 4 bases and J by 10 bases, leaving 11 bases between them. Germline V gene lookup returns CDR1 LGHDT and CDR2 YNNKEL (reference sequence). The CDR3 sequence is CASSRRGGEQFF. The CDR3 region has the DNA TGTGCCAGCAGCCGCAGGGGTGGGGAGCAGTTCTTC.

V and J are TRBV5-1 and TRBJ1-4, with D perhaps matching TRBD1 (6 bases). With 2 bases removed from V and 0 bases from J, the gap between germline ends came to 8 bases. The V gene's germline CDR1 is SGHRS and CDR2 YFSETQ. There are 15 residues in the CDR3. CDR3 sequence: CASSLNRATNEKLFF. In nucleotides, the CDR3 is TGCGCCAGCAGCTTAAACAGGGCAACTAATGAAAAACTGTTTTTT.

V gene TRBV5-5 combines with J gene TRBJ1-6; no firm D call. The CDR3 contains 15 residues. Deletions cut 4 bases from V and 6 bases from J, with 14 bases between. Looked up from germline, CDR1 is SGHKS and CDR2 is YYEKEE (reference sequence). The CDR3 DNA reads TGTGCCAGCAGCCGTCGGGAGGACGGTAATTCACCCCTCCACTTT. The encoded protein is CASSRREDGNSPLHF. Complete variable domain (other parts from reference TRBV5-5 and TRBJ1-6): DAGVTQSPTHLIKTRGQQVTLRCSPISGHKSVSWYQQVLGQGPQFIFQYYEKEERGRGNFPDRFSARQFPNYSSELNVNALLLGDSALYLCASSRREDGNSPLHFGNGTRLTVT.

The gene calls are TRBV6-6 and TRBJ1-1; TRBD1 might be the D (6 bases). With 5 bases removed from V and 1 base from J, the gap between germline ends came to 14 bases. CDR1 and CDR2 from the germline V gene are MNHNY and SVGAGI (reference sequence). The CDR3 is 15 amino acids. CDR3 DNA sequence: TGTGCCAGCAGTGGTACAGGACAGTCGAACACTGAAGCTTTCTTT. It translates to CASSGTGQSNTEAFF.

The CDR3: CASSFFWDRETRDGYTF. DNA for the CDR3: TGTGCCAGCAGCTTTTTCTGGGACAGGGAGACTAGAGATGGCTACACCTTC. The chain recombines TRBV5-4 with TRBJ1-2; 9 bases fit TRBD1. V lost 2 bases and J lost 6; bases outside the gene matches: 14. CDR1 is SGHNT, CDR2 YYREEE, per germline (reference sequence). CDR3 size: 17 residues.

The chain uses TRBV7-2 and TRBJ2-7, with D possibly matching TRBD2 (5 bases). Germline CDR1 SGHTA, CDR2 FQGNSA. V gave up 7 bases and J gave up 6 bases, with 16 bases separating them. The CDR3 has 13 amino acids. The CDR3 nucleotides are TGTGCCAGCACCCTCGGGGTCCGCTCCGAGCAGTACTTC. It encodes CASTLGVRSEQYF.

The chain is built from TRBV30 and TRBJ2-3; 10 bases match TRBD2. V shed 1 base, J shed 1 base, and the junction held 5 bases outside the gene matches. The CDR3 contains 16 residues. Germline assignment: CDR1 GTSNPN and CDR2 SVGIG (reference sequence). The CDR3 reads CAWSALTSGGTDTQYF. The CDR3 DNA reads as TGTGCCTGGAGTGCGTTAACTAGCGGGGGCACAGATACGCAGTATTTT.

Only one count was recorded for this clone. The chain has TRBV24-1 and TRBJ1-5; 7 nucleotides match TRBD1. With 4 bases clipped from V and 15 bases from J, the junction kept 11 bases outside the gene matches. Germline values: CDR1 KGHDR, CDR2 SFDVKD. CDR3 length: 13 residues. CDR3 sequence reads: CATSDPTDRVRHF. The CDR3 DNA reads as TGTGCCACCAGTGACCCAACCGACAGGGTAAGGCATTTT.

This chain uses TRBV11-1 with TRBJ1-1; 7 bases line up with TRBD1. The CDR3 totals 13 residues. CDR1 and CDR2 (germline): SGHAT, FQDESV (reference sequence). After removal of 7 bases from V and 6 bases from J, the junction contained 8 bases not matched to a gene. This chain's CDR3 is CASTFDREAEAFF. The CDR3, as DNA: TGTGCCAGCACCTTCGACAGGGAGGCTGAAGCTTTCTTT. The full variable domain, rest sourced from reference TRBV11-1 and TRBJ1-1, is EAEVAQSPRYKITEKSQAVAFWCDPISGHATLYWYRQILGQGPELLVQFQDESVVDDSQLPKDRFSAERLKGVDSTLKIQPAELGDSAMYLCASTFDREAEAFFGQGTRLTVV.

CDR3 loop: CASSRNQDISNYGYTF. CDR3 sequence (DNA): TGTGCCAGCAGCCGCAATCAGGACATATCTAACTATGGCTACACCTTC. The chain recombines TRBV2 with TRBJ1-2; weak D call: TRBD1 (5 bases). CDR1 and CDR2 (germline): SNHLY, FYNNEI. The V end was cut by 6 bases, the J end by 0 bases, with 17 bases between. This CDR3 spans 16 amino acids.

This clone turned up a few times. V usage is TRBV5-1 and J usage is TRBJ1-1, with no clear D. Germline V gene lookup returns CDR1 SGHRS and CDR2 YFSETQ. V lost 0 bases to trimming and J lost 1 base, with 13 bases between them. CDR3 length: 16 amino acids. This CDR3 is CASSLAPFEGNTEAFF. The CDR3 nucleotides are TGCGCCAGCAGCTTGGCCCCCTTCGAGGGGAACACTGAAGCTTTCTTT.

The chain employs TRBV6-5 and TRBJ1-5; tentative D call: TRBD1 (6 bases). CDR1 is MNHEY and CDR2 is SVGAGI in the germline V gene. CDR3 length: 14 residues. Trimming pared 2 bases from V and 4 bases from J, leaving 9 bases between. CDR3 sequence reads: CASSYAGQNQPQHF. The CDR3 DNA follows: TGTGCCAGCAGTTACGCAGGACAGAATCAGCCCCAGCATTTT.

This sequence joins TRBV30 and TRBJ1-5; D may be TRBD1 (6 bases). Trimming took off 0 bases at V and 5 bases at J, with 17 bases between the two ends. Germline CDR1 reads GTSNPN; CDR2 reads SVGIG (reference sequence). The CDR3 runs 16 residues. This CDR3 reads CAWSVVGRGYDQPQHF. DNA for the CDR3: TGTGCCTGGAGTGTAGTAGGCAGGGGATATGATCAGCCCCAGCATTTT.

With regard to this clone: Other DNA sequences within the sample encode an identical CDR3. This chain joins TRBV27 and TRBJ1-5; unclear D gene. The CDR3 has 13 residues. The V and J ends lost 3 bases and 4 bases respectively, with 7 bases between them. Germline V CDR1 and CDR2: MNHEY, SMNVEV (reference sequence). The CDR3 DNA sequence: TGTGCCAGCAGTTTTGGCGGGAATCAGCCCCAGCATTTT. Translation: CASSFGGNQPQHF.

The genes are TRBV2 and TRBJ2-1, with TRBD2 identical over 10 bases. Per the germline V gene, CDR1 is SNHLY and CDR2 is FYNNEI. The trim removed 6 bases at V and 0 bases at J, leaving 2 bases unmatched. The CDR3 loop spans 15 amino acids. The CDR3 DNA follows: TGTGCCAGCAGCGCTAGCGGGAGCTCCTACAATGAGCAGTTCTTC. Encoded protein: CASSASGSSYNEQFF. Complete variable domain (other parts from reference TRBV2 and TRBJ2-1): EPEVTQTPSHQVTQMGQEVILRCVPISNHLYFYWYRQILGQKVEFLVSFYNNEISEKSEIFDDQFSVERPDGSNFTLKIRSTKLEDSAMYFCASSASGSSYNEQFFGPGTRLTVL.

The DNA for the CDR3 is TGTGCCAGCAGCGTAGGGGGCAGATCTGGAAACACCATATATTTT. Translation gives CASSVGGRSGNTIYF. The chain couples TRBV9 to TRBJ1-3; tentative D call: TRBD1 (5 bases). Germline CDR1 reads SGDLS; CDR2 reads YYNGEE. The CDR3 loop spans 15 amino acids. V dropped 0 bases and J dropped 1 base, with 8 bases sitting between them. The full variable domain, completed using reference TRBV9 and TRBJ1-3, is DSGVTQTPKHLITATGQRVTLRCSPRSGDLSVYWYQQSLDQGLQFLIQYYNGEERAKGNILERFSAQQFPDLHSELNLSSLELGDSALYFCASSVGGRSGNTIYFGEGSWLTVV.

Written as DNA, the CDR3 is TGCGCCAGCCTAAGGACGGACAGGGTCACAGATACGCAGTATTTT. This codes for CASLRTDRVTDTQYF. The V gene is TRBV5-1, the J gene TRBJ2-3; 8 bases fit TRBD1. After removal of 7 bases from V and 2 bases from J, the junction contained 9 bases not matched to a gene. Germline V gives CDR1 SGHRS, CDR2 YFSETQ. CDR3 size: 15 residues.

The chain links TRBV7-8 to TRBJ1-5; 12 nucleotides line up with TRBD1. The CDR3 sequence is 18 residues long. V shed 5 bases, J shed 5 bases, and the junction held 13 bases outside the gene matches. Germline assignment: CDR1 SGHVS and CDR2 FQNEAQ. CDR3 in DNA: TGTGCCAGCAGCCCGGACCGGGACAGGGGGCGCAGATATCAGCCCCAGCATTTT. As protein: CASSPDRDRGRRYQPQHF.

This chain joins TRBV2 and TRBJ2-1; 14 bases line up with TRBD2. Germline V lookup: CDR1 SNHLY, CDR2 FYNNEI. CDR3 length: 16 residues. The ends lost 6 bases at V and 8 bases at J; junction bases unmatched: 9. CDR3 in amino acids: CASSAKGTSGGYEQFF. The CDR3 region has the DNA TGTGCCAGCAGCGCCAAGGGGACTAGCGGGGGCTATGAGCAGTTCTTC.

The chain joins TRBV19 to TRBJ1-2; no clear D gene. The CDR3 covers 13 residues. Germline lookup yields CDR1 LNHDA and CDR2 SQIVND (reference sequence). Deletions cut 3 bases from V and 3 bases from J, with 8 bases between. The CDR3 loop reads CASSIPGDYGYTF. The CDR3 nucleotides read TGTGCCAGTAGTATTCCCGGGGACTATGGCTACACCTTC. Looking up the rest from reference TRBV19 and TRBJ1-2 gives the full variable domain: DGGITQSPKYLFRKEGQNVTLSCEQNLNHDAMYWYRQDPGQGLRLIYYSQIVNDFQKGDIAEGYSVSREKKESFPLTVTSAQKNPTAFYLCASSIPGDYGYTFGSGTRLTVV.

The rearrangement uses TRBV6-1 and TRBJ2-7, with TRBD1 as a possible D gene (5 bases). V was clipped by 0 bases and J by 0 bases, with 9 bases between them. The CDR3 spans 15 residues. Germline-derived CDR1 and CDR2 are MNHNS and SASEGT. CDR3 region: CASSEAQGPSYEQYF. CDR3 in DNA: TGTGCCAGCAGTGAAGCGCAGGGTCCCTCCTACGAGCAGTACTTC.

The V and J genes are TRBV5-1 and TRBJ2-3, with D unresolved. V was clipped by 0 bases and J by 14 bases, with 19 bases between them. CDR3 size: 14 residues. Germline assignment: CDR1 SGHRS and CDR2 YFSETQ. Here the CDR3 DNA reads TGCGCCAGCAGCTTGGCTAGTCAGCCCTTTATAGGGTATTTT. Amino acid sequence: CASSLASQPFIGYF.

The chain recombines TRBV7-2 with TRBJ1-2; the D gene is possibly TRBD1 (5 bases). The CDR3 extends over 13 amino acids. Trimming took 3 bases from V and 4 from J, leaving 9 bases between them. In germline, CDR1 is SGHTA, CDR2 FQGNSA. The CDR3 spells CASSLGRAYGYTF. CDR3 coding DNA: TGTGCCAGCAGCTTGGGCAGGGCCTATGGCTACACCTTC.

The V and J genes are TRBV15 and TRBJ2-1; D not certain. The CDR3 contains 14 residues. Germline loops: CDR1 LNHNV, CDR2 YYDKDF (reference sequence). Between the trimmed V and J ends, which lost 1 base and 2 bases, there was a span of 6 bases. CDR3 DNA: TGTGCCACCAGCAGAGTTCAGACCTACAATGAGCAGTTCTTC. Its translation is CATSRVQTYNEQFF.

V and J are TRBV25-1 and TRBJ2-3; D is ambiguous. The CDR3 covers 13 residues. V gave up 8 bases and J gave up 3 bases, with 12 bases separating them. Germline-derived CDR1 and CDR2 are MGHDK and SYGVNS. CDR3 bases: TGTGCCAGCCGTACCCCCGGGACAGATACGCAGTATTTT. Translating it yields CASRTPGTDTQYF.

The gene calls are TRBV3-1 (or the pseudogene TRBV3-2) and TRBJ1-5, with 8 bases identical to TRBD1. Trimming took 4 bases from V and 2 from J; bases not matched to a gene: 1. The CDR3 has 14 residues. CDR1 is LGHDT, CDR2 YNNKEL, per germline (reference sequence). The CDR3: CASSLGQGNQPQHF. CDR3 nucleotide sequence: TGTGCCAGCAGCCTGGGACAGGGCAATCAGCCCCAGCATTTT.

The chain couples TRBV29-1 to TRBJ1-1; 9 nucleotides agree with TRBD1. The junction had 8 bases not matched to a gene; V was cut back by 6 bases and J by 3 bases. Germline values: CDR1 SQVTM, CDR2 ANQGSEA. CDR3 length: 14 amino acids. The CDR3 reads CSVGGRDRDTEAFF. The CDR3 bases are TGCAGCGTCGGTGGGCGGGACAGGGACACTGAAGCTTTCTTT.